The 22 T cell receptor beta chains given below trace back to one sample, sequenced in a study of shared clonotypes between healthy human individuals. The data were produced by immunoSEQ multiplex PCR, yet TCRdb's version contains in-frame clones alone and is incomplete. The data contain roughly 2.5 million clones, roughly 92% of them singletons. Input material: naive CD4+ T cells sorted from blood. The subset denotes: CD45RA+ positively selected. The receptors come from a young man in good health.

The chain links TRBV27 to TRBJ2-7, with 8 bases that match TRBD2. The germline gives CDR1 MNHEY, CDR2 SMNVEV (reference sequence). V lost 4 bases, J lost 2 bases, and 13 bases stayed unmatched. There are 17 residues in the CDR3. CDR3 sequence (DNA): TGTGCCAGCAGTTCAATACTAAGGAGCGGGGGACCCTACGAGCAGTACTTC. Translating gives CASSSILRSGGPYEQYF.

Written as DNA, the CDR3 is TGTGCCATCAGTGAGGGCGGGAAAGTGGCCAATGAGCAGTTCTTC. Translation gives CAISEGGKVANEQFF. The J gene is TRBJ2-1, the V gene TRBV10-3; a possible D gene is TRBD2 (6 bases). Germline V CDR1 and CDR2: ENHRY, SYGVKD. This CDR3 has 15 amino acids. Trimming removed 2 bases at V and 6 bases at J, with 14 bases between.

This chain connects TRBV10-2 to TRBJ2-2; 14 bases are a match to TRBD2. Unmatched junction bases numbered 2, after V lost 7 bases and J lost 4 bases. The CDR3 covers 15 residues. Per germline, CDR1 WSHSY and CDR2 SAAADI. The CDR3 coding sequence is TGCGCCAGCATGGGACTAGCGGGGGCCACCGGGGAGCTGTTTTTT. Residues: CASMGLAGATGELFF.

This clone was seen once. The chain uses TRBV28 and TRBJ2-5; 12 nucleotides line up with TRBD2. J was trimmed by 2 bases and V by 5 bases; bases with no gene match: 3. CDR3 size: 15 residues. Germline CDR1 MDHEN, CDR2 SYDVKM. CDR3 in amino acids: CASSTGTSGQETQYF. CDR3 DNA sequence: TGTGCCAGCAGTACTGGGACTAGCGGGCAAGAGACCCAGTACTTC.

This rearrangement joins TRBV13 to TRBJ1-3; no definite D call. CDR1 is PRHDT and CDR2 is FYEKMQ in the germline V gene (reference sequence). Trimming cost V 1 base and J 0 bases, with 7 bases left between them. The CDR3 totals 15 residues. The CDR3 loop reads CASSLAMSSGNTIYF. The CDR3 DNA sequence: TGTGCCAGCAGCTTAGCAATGAGCTCTGGAAACACCATATATTTT.

This sequence joins TRBV7-9 and TRBJ1-5, with a tentative D call TRBD1 (5 bases). This CDR3 spans 14 amino acids. CDR1 is SEHNR and CDR2 is FQNEAQ in the germline V gene (reference sequence). Trimming took off 4 bases at V and 2 bases at J, with 9 bases between the two ends. CDR3 coding DNA: TGTGCCAGCAGCTCGCAGGGAGGCAATCAGCCCCAGCATTTT. Its protein is CASSSQGGNQPQHF.

The chain links TRBV10-3 to TRBJ2-2; unclear D gene. The CDR3 is 11 amino acids. Germline V gene sequence: CDR1 ENHRY, CDR2 SYGVKD. The CDR3 DNA follows: TGTGCGTCCCTCGCAGCCGGGGAGCTGTTTTTT. This translates into CASLAAGELFF.

The chain uses TRBV4-3 and TRBJ2-1; 10 nucleotides align to TRBD2. The CDR3 extends over 17 amino acids. The germline CDR1 and CDR2 sequences are LGHNA and YSLEER. Unmatched junction bases numbered 9, after V lost 1 base and J lost 6 bases. The CDR3 nucleotides are TGCGCCAGCAGCCAAGGGGGCTCTAGCGGGAGAAGCAATGAGCAGTTCTTC. Protein sequence: CASSQGGSSGRSNEQFF.

The V call is TRBV6-6, the J call TRBJ1-6; TRBD1 matches 8 bases. Trimming cost V 5 bases and J 7 bases; bases outside gene matches: 1. This CDR3 is 13 amino acids long. Germline V lookup: CDR1 MNHNY, CDR2 SVGAGI (reference sequence). CDR3 nucleotides: TGTGCCAGCAGTCAGGGGGCCAATTCACCCCTCCACTTT. It specifies CASSQGANSPLHF.

The chain joins TRBV7-8 to TRBJ2-7, with 7 bases identical to TRBD1. The V segment lost 3 bases and the J segment 3 bases; nucleotides outside the gene matches: 8. The CDR3 has 15 amino acids. Germline V gives CDR1 SGHVS, CDR2 FQNEAQ. CDR3 residues: CASSFPGTAIYEQYF. CDR3 nucleotide sequence: TGTGCCAGCAGCTTCCCCGGGACAGCGATCTACGAGCAGTACTTC. The whole variable domain, remainder taken from reference TRBV7-8 and TRBJ2-7, is GAGVSQSPRYKVAKRGQDVALRCDPISGHVSLFWYQQALGQGPEFLTYFQNEAQLDKSGLPSDRFFAERPEGSVSTLKIQRTQQEDSAVYLCASSFPGTAIYEQYFGPGTRLTVT.

This chain uses TRBV27 with TRBJ1-4; D unresolved. Trimming shortened V by 4 bases and J by 0 bases, and 9 bases separated the two germline ends. Germline CDR1 reads MNHEY; CDR2 reads SMNVEV (reference sequence). The CDR3 extends over 15 amino acids. CDR3 nucleotides: TGTGCCAGCAGTTCCGACGGTGCAACTAATGAAAAACTGTTTTTT. The encoded protein is CASSSDGATNEKLFF.

V and J are TRBV6-1 and TRBJ2-6, with TRBD2 as a possible D gene (5 bases). Germline-derived CDR1 and CDR2 are MNHNS and SASEGT. Trimming pared 3 bases from V and 0 bases from J, leaving 12 bases between. The CDR3 extends over 17 amino acids. The CDR3: CASSEMGGFSGANVLTF. The CDR3 bases are TGTGCCAGCAGTGAGATGGGCGGGTTCTCTGGGGCCAACGTCCTGACTTTC.

Comments on this clone: Distinct nucleotide sequences in the sample also encode this CDR3. The chain joins TRBV7-9 to TRBJ1-2, with 11 bases aligning to TRBD1. The germline V gene encodes CDR1 SEHNR and CDR2 FQNEAQ (reference sequence). The CDR3 extends over 13 amino acids. J was trimmed by 6 bases and V by 5 bases; bases with no gene match: 2. The CDR3 nucleotides are TGTGCCAGCAGCCGGGGACAGGGGGATGGCTACACCTTC. It is translated as CASSRGQGDGYTF.

This sequence joins TRBV19 and TRBJ2-2; 12 positions agree with TRBD1. The CDR3 totals 18 residues. V lost 4 bases, J lost 4 bases, and 10 bases stayed unmatched. Germline lookup yields CDR1 LNHDA and CDR2 SQIVND (reference sequence). The CDR3 DNA reads TGTGCCAGTAGTACTCCGGGACAGGGGGCTTGGGGCACCGGGGAGCTGTTTTTT. Amino acid sequence: CASSTPGQGAWGTGELFF. The full variable domain, its missing parts supplied by reference TRBV19 and TRBJ2-2, is DGGITQSPKYLFRKEGQNVTLSCEQNLNHDAMYWYRQDPGQGLRLIYYSQIVNDFQKGDIAEGYSVSREKKESFPLTVTSAQKNPTAFYLCASSTPGQGAWGTGELFFGEGSRLTVL.

The rearrangement joins TRBV5-6 to TRBJ1-6; 10 bases align to TRBD1. V lost 5 bases and J lost 11; bases outside the gene matches: 7. Germline CDR1 SGHDT, CDR2 YYEEEE. This CDR3 is built from 14 residues. In DNA form, the CDR3 reads TGTGCCAGCAGGCGGGGACAGGGGATGACACCCCTCCACTTT. Encoded protein: CASRRGQGMTPLHF.

The chain recombines TRBV5-1 with TRBJ2-1; D is undetermined. Germline V gene sequence: CDR1 SGHRS, CDR2 YFSETQ. V lost 1 base to trimming and J lost 8 bases, with 10 bases between them. The CDR3 has 13 residues. The chain's CDR3 is CASSLNQFDEQFF. The CDR3, as DNA: TGCGCCAGCAGCTTGAACCAGTTCGATGAGCAGTTCTTC.

This clone was picked up one time. The chain has TRBV6-4 and TRBJ2-4, with 15 bases that match TRBD2. Looked up from germline, CDR1 is MRHNA and CDR2 is SNTAGT. This CDR3 comprises 19 residues. Losses at the gene ends were 9 bases for V and 0 bases for J; bases not matched to a gene: 12. The CDR3 region has the DNA TGTGCCAGTACCGTCAATGGGACTAGCGGGGGGCTAGCCAAAAACATTCAGTACTTC. Its protein is CASTVNGTSGGLAKNIQYF.

The J gene is TRBJ1-1, the V gene TRBV5-4, with D maybe TRBD1 (6 bases). The V gene lost 5 bases and the J gene lost 0 bases, with 11 bases spanning the gap. The CDR3 covers 14 residues. Germline CDR1 reads SGHNT; CDR2 reads YYREEE (reference sequence). CDR3 sequence: CASSMRGMNTEAFF. The CDR3 DNA follows: TGTGCCAGCAGTATGAGGGGGATGAACACTGAAGCTTTCTTT.

This clone came up a few times. The chain recombines TRBV10-2 with TRBJ1-1; 7 bases are shared with TRBD1. With 8 bases clipped from V and 1 base from J, the junction kept 4 bases outside the gene matches. This CDR3 has 13 amino acids. The germline V gene encodes CDR1 WSHSY and CDR2 SAAADI. CDR3 nucleotides: TGCGCCAGCGGGGGACAGAAGAACACTGAAGCTTTCTTT. It is translated as CASGGQKNTEAFF.

Turning to this clone: The identical CDR3 is also encoded by other nucleotide sequences in the sample. The chain recombines TRBV5-8 with TRBJ2-7, with D possibly TRBD1 on 7 matching bases. Germline values: CDR1 SGHTS, CDR2 YDEGEE. CDR3 length: 15 residues. Trimming shortened V by 1 base and J by 4 bases, and 15 bases separated the two germline ends. The CDR3 here is CASSLLAGGRYEQYF. The DNA of the CDR3 is TGTGCCAGCAGCTTGTTGGCAGGGGGGCGATACGAGCAGTACTTC.

The chain has TRBV6-1 and TRBJ2-7; the D gene is possibly TRBD2 (6 bases). Looked up from germline, CDR1 is MNHNS and CDR2 is SASEGT. This CDR3 has 14 amino acids. V dropped 2 bases and J dropped 4 bases, with 12 bases sitting between them. The CDR3: CASSETLATYEQYF. The CDR3 bases are TGTGCCAGCAGTGAAACCCTAGCGACATACGAGCAGTACTTC.

The rearrangement links TRBV10-3 to TRBJ1-5; D is perhaps TRBD1 (5 bases). Germline V CDR1 and CDR2: ENHRY, SYGVKD. CDR3 length: 14 amino acids. Trimming removed 5 bases at V and 3 bases at J, with 11 bases between. The CDR3 spells CAISSGTVNQPQHF. The CDR3 DNA follows: TGTGCCATCAGTTCCGGGACGGTCAATCAGCCCCAGCATTTT.